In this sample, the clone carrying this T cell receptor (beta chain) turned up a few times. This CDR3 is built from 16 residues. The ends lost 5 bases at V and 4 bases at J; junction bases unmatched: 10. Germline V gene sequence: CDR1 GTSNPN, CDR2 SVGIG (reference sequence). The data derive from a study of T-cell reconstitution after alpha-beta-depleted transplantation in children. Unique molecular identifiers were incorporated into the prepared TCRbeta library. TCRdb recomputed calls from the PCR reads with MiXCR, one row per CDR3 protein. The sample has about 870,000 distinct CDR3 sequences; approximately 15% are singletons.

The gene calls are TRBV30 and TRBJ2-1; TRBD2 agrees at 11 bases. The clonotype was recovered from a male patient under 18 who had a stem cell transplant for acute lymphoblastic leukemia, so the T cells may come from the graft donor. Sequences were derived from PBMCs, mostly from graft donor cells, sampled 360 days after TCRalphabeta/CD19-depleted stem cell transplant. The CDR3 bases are TGTGCCTGGGGAGTTTACGGGACTAGCGGATACAATGAGCAGTTCTTC. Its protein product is CAWGVYGTSGYNEQFF. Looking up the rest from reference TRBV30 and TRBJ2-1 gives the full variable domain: SQTIHQWPATLVQPVGSPLSLECTVEGTSNPNLYWYRQAAGRGLQLLFYSVGIGQISSEVPQNLSASRPQDRQFILSSKKLLLSDSGFYLCAWGVYGTSGYNEQFFGPGTRLTVL.